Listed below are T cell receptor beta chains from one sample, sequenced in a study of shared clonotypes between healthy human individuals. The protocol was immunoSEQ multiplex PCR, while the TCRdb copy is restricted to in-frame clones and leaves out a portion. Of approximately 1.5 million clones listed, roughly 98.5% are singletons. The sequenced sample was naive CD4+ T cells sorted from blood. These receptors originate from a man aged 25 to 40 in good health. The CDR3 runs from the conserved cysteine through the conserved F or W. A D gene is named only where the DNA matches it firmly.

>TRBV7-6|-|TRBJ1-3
TGTGCCAGCAGCTTAGCTGGGGGGCCCTCTGGAAACACCATATATTTT
CASSLAGGPSGNTIYF
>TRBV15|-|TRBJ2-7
TGTGCCACCAGCAGAGTATCGGGAGCAGGGACGGGAGAGCAGTACTTC
CATSRVSGAGTGEQYF
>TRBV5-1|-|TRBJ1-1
TGCGCCAGCAGCTTCTCGGGGAAAACTGAAGCTTTCTTT
CASSFSGKTEAFF
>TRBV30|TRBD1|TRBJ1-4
TGTGCCTGGAGTATCGGACAGGGGGTTGAAAAACTGTTTTTT
CAWSIGQGVEKLFF
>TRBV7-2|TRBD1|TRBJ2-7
TGTGCCAGCAGCTTGGAAGTTCCAGGGGGCTTTCTCTACGAGCAGTACTTC
CASSLEVPGGFLYEQYF
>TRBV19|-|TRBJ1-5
TGTGCCAGTAGCCCAGTGGAGCCCCAGCATTTT
CASSPVEPQHF
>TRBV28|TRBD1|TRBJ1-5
TGTGCCAGCAGCCGCACAGGGGGTAGCAATCAGCCCCAGCATTTT
CASSRTGGSNQPQHF
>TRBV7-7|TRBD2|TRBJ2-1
TGTGCCAGCAGCCCGACTAGCGGACCTTTCGATGAGCAGTTCTTC
CASSPTSGPFDEQFF
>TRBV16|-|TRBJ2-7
TGTGCCAGCAGCCAAATGGCAGGCCAGTACTTC
CASSQMAGQYF
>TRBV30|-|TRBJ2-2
TGTGCCTGGAAGAGGGTTTCGGCCGGGGAGCTGTTTTTT
CAWKRVSAGELFF
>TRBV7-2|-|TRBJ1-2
TGTGCCAGCAGGCGCTGGAGGACGGATGACTATGGCTACACCTTC
CASRRWRTDDYGYTF
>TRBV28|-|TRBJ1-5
TGTGCCAGCAGTTTATTGGGGCCCGGGACAAGCAATCAGCCCCAGCATTTT
CASSLLGPGTSNQPQHF
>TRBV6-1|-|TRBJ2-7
TGTGCCAGCAGTGAAAGTTTCGGCAGAGTCTACGAGCAGTACTTC
CASSESFGRVYEQYF
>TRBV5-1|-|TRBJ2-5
TGCGCCAGCAGCTTGGATACAGCAGTCCAAGAGACCCAGTACTTC
CASSLDTAVQETQYF
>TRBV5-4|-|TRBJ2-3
TGTGCCAGCAGCTCTGTGGGTTACACAGATACGCAGTATTTT
CASSSVGYTDTQYF
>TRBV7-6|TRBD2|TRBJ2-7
TGTGCCAGCAGCTTAGCGCCCGGACTAGCGGGTCTAAGCTCCTACGAGCAGTACTTC
CASSLAPGLAGLSSYEQYF
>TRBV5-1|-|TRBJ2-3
TGCGCCACATCCCTCGGGGGACCAGATACGCAGTATTTT
CATSLGGPDTQYF
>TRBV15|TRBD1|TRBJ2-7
TGTGCCACCAGCAGAGATCGGGCCGGGACAGGGTTAGTAGAGCAGTACTTC
CATSRDRAGTGLVEQYF
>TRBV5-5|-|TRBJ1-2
TGTGCCAGCAGCTTAGCTGATAACTATGGCTACACCTTC
CASSLADNYGYTF
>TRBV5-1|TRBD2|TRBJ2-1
TGCGCCAGCAGCTTTACTAGCGGGATAATAATAGGCGATGAGCAGTTCTTC
CASSFTSGIIIGDEQFF
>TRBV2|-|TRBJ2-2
TGTGCCAGCAGTGTTGGGCGGAACACCGGGGAGCTGTTTTTT
CASSVGRNTGELFF